This T cell receptor beta chain stems from a study of breast tumors, draining lymph nodes, adjacent tissues. Samples came from axillary lymph nodes draining the breast cancer. Regarding the study as a whole: The data were judged consistent with most tumor T cells coming from lymph node and expanding in tumor. Compared with lymph nodes, tumors were less diverse; compared with nontumor tissue, more. Data only fit, rather than demonstrated, lymph node origin of most tumor T cells. Luminal-like breast cancer showed significantly greater tumor-nontumor repertoire similarity than basal-like breast cancer did.

V lost 0 bases and J lost 3; bases outside the gene matches: 3. Germline loops: CDR1 SGHRS, CDR2 YFSETQ. The CDR3 totals 17 residues. TCRdb re-called the multiplex PCR reads with MiXCR, one entry per CDR3 protein. The table has about 230,000 distinct CDR3 sequences, about 30% seen once. This clonotype has just a few counts. What it binds is unknown. The source of this sequence is a female donor with breast cancer. Some clones in this sample may be carry-over from other donors' samples. The chain is built from TRBV5-1 and TRBJ2-4; 13 bases are a match to TRBD2. What was sequenced was axillary lymph node tissue. CDR3 protein: CASSLGGLAGYKNIQYF. The CDR3 DNA sequence: TGCGCCAGCAGCTTGGGGGGACTAGCGGGATACAAAAACATTCAGTACTTC.